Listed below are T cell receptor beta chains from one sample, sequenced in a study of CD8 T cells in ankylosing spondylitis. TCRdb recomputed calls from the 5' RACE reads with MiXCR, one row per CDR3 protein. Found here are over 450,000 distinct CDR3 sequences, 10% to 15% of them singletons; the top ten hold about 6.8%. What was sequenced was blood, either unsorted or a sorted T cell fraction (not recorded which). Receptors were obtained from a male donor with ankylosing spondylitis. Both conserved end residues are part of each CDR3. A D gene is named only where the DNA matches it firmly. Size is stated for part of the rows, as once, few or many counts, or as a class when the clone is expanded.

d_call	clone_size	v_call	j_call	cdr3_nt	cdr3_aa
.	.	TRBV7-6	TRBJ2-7	TGTGCCAGCAGCTCCGTCGCCTTAGCCTACGAGCAGTACTTC	CASSSVALAYEQYF
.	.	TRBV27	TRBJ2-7	TGTGCCAGCAGTCCCAACCCCGCTCGAAGCTCCTACGAGCAGTACTTC	CASSPNPARSSYEQYF
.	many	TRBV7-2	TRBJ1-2	TGTGCCAGCAGCTACCAGCAGGCGTGGAATGGCTACACCTTC	CASSYQQAWNGYTF
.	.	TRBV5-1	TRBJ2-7	TGCGCCACCACCTGGCATAAGTCCTCCTACGAGCAGTACTTC	CATTWHKSSYEQYF
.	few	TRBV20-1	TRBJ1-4	TGCAGTGCTAGACCAGTCGGGTCAGTTTATAATGAAAAACTGTTTTTT	CSARPVGSVYNEKLFF
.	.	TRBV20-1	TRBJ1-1	TGCAGTGCTAGAGAGGGGAAGTCTGCCGTGACTGAAGCTTTCTTT	CSAREGKSAVTEAFF
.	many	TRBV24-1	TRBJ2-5	TGTGCCACCAGTGATTTCTTAGAGACCCAGTACTTC	CATSDFLETQYF
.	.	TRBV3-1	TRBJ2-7	TGTGCCAGCAGCCAAGAGGGTGAGCAGTACTTC	CASSQEGEQYF
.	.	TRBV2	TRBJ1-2	TGTGCCAGCAGGGCTAACTATGGCTACACCTTC	CASRANYGYTF
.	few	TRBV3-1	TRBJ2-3	TGTGCCAGCAGCCAAGGTGGCGGAGTAACGCAGTATTTT	CASSQGGGVTQYF
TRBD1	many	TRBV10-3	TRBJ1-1	TGTGCCATCAGTGGCCAGGGGGTTGGTGAAGCTTTCTTT	CAISGQGVGEAFF
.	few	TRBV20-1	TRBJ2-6	TGCAGTGCTAGTTACGTCTCTGGGGCCAACGTCCTGACTTTC	CSASYVSGANVLTF
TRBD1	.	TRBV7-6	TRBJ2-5	TGTGCCAGCAGCCTCCGGGACAGGGTATGGGAGACCCAGTACTTC	CASSLRDRVWETQYF
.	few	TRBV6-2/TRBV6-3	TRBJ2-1	TGTGCCAGCAGCCCGGACTGGGACAATGAGCAGTTCTTC	CASSPDWDNEQFF
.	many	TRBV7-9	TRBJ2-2	TGTGCCAGCAGCTTACCCCCGGGGGAGCTGTTTTTT	CASSLPPGELFF
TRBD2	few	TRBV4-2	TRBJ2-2	TGTGCCAGCAGCCAAGGGACTAGCGTGAACACCGGGGAGCTGTTTTTT	CASSQGTSVNTGELFF
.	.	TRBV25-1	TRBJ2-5	TGTGCCAGCAGTGAACTAGGGGCCCTGGTCGGAGAGACCCAGTACTTC	CASSELGALVGETQYF
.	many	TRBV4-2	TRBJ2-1	TGTGCCAGCAGCCAAGATTTTCCTAGCGTGCAATCTAAGTGGTTCTTC	CASSQDFPSVQSKWFF
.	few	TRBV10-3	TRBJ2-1	TGTGCCGCTTCCCGGAACAATGAGCAGTTCTTC	CAASRNNEQFF
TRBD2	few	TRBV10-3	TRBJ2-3	TGTGCCATCAGTGATCTCACTAGCGGGAGGGCCAATGCCGATACGCAGTATTTT	CAISDLTSGRANADTQYF
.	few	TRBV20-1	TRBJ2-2	TGCAGTGCTAGACGGAGGGCCGGGGAGCTGTTTTTT	CSARRRAGELFF
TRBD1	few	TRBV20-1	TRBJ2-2	TGCAGTGCTAGTCGGGACAGGGGTGACCTAGCGAACACCGGGGAGCTGTTTTTT	CSASRDRGDLANTGELFF
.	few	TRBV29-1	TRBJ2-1	TGCAGCGTTGTGTGGCTAGTAACATACAATGAGCAGTTCTTC	CSVVWLVTYNEQFF
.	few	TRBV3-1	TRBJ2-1	TGTGCCAGCAGCCAAGAAGTAGGGCAGGCATTGGATGAGCAGTTCTTC	CASSQEVGQALDEQFF
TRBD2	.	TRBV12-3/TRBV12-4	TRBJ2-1	TGTGCCAGCCGGGTAGCGGGAGTTAATGAGCAGTTCTTC	CASRVAGVNEQFF
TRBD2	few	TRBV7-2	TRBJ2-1	TGTGCCAGCAGCCGGACTAGCGGGAAAGGGTACAATGAGCAGTTCTTC	CASSRTSGKGYNEQFF
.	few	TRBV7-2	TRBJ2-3	TGTGCCAGCAGCTCGCGTTGGGCGGACGGAGATACGCAGTATTTT	CASSSRWADGDTQYF
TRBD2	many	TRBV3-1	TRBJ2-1	TGTGCCAGCAGCCAACTCGGGGGGGATCAGCAGTTCTTC	CASSQLGGDQQFF
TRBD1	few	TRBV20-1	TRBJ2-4	TGCAGTGCACATCCGGGACAGGGGGCAGAGGCGGCCAAAAACATTCAGTACTTC	CSAHPGQGAEAAKNIQYF
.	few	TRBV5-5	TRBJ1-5	TGTGCCAGCAGCTTGGCCGACGGGTGGCCCCAGCATTTT	CASSLADGWPQHF
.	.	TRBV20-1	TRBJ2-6	TGCAGTGCGAGGGGGGTAACTGGGGCCAACGTCCTGACTTTC	CSARGVTGANVLTF
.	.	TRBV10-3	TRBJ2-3	TGTGCCATCAGTGCAGGGCATGGCGCAGATACGCAGTATTTT	CAISAGHGADTQYF
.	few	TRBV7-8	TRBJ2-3	TGTGCCAGCAGCTTAGCTGGTCTAGCGTTTACAGATACGCAGTATTTT	CASSLAGLAFTDTQYF
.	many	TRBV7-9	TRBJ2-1	TGTGCCAGCAGCGCGGGACTCCGGGGGCTTGGGCAGTTCTTC	CASSAGLRGLGQFF
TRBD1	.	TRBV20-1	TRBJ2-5	TGCAGTGCTACTTCAGGGGGCAGAGAGACCCAGTACTTC	CSATSGGRETQYF
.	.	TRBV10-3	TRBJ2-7	TGTGCCATCAGTGAGTCCGGAGGGGCAGGGGGACCTTACGAGCAGTACTTC	CAISESGGAGGPYEQYF
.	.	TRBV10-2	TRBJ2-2	TGCGCCAGCAACCAGGGACAAGACACCGGGGAGCTGTTTTTT	CASNQGQDTGELFF
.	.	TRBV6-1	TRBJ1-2	TGTGCCAGCAGTGGTCGTCAGGGCCTCACCTATGGCTACACCTTC	CASSGRQGLTYGYTF
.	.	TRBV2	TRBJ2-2	TGTGCCAGCAGTACTGACAGGGCGGCGGGATACGGGGAGCTGTTTTTT	CASSTDRAAGYGELFF
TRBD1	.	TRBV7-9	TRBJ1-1	TGTGCCAGCAGACCGACAGGGGAGCTCACTGAAGCTTTCTTT	CASRPTGELTEAFF
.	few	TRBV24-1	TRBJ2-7	TGTGCCACCAGTCATGCCGCGACACCGACGACCAACGAGCAGTACTTC	CATSHAATPTTNEQYF